This passage covers 4 T cell receptor beta chains from one sample sequenced in a study of blood T cell repertoires in COVID-19. Sequencing used immunoSEQ multiplex PCR; TCRdb keeps in-frame clones, though not all of them. Here the sample spans approximately 210,000 clones, 82% being singletons. Material: peripheral blood. These TCRs come from a woman aged 80 or over with acute or convalescent COVID-19.

The rearrangement uses TRBV24-1 and TRBJ2-1, with TRBD2 identical over 11 bases. The CDR3 runs 14 residues. The junction had 2 bases not matched to a gene; V was cut back by 7 bases and J by 4 bases. CDR1 KGHDR and CDR2 SFDVKD come from the germline V gene. The CDR3 protein is CATSGTSGYNEQFF. CDR3 in DNA: TGTGCCACCAGCGGGACTAGCGGATACAATGAGCAGTTCTTC.

This clone was seen a few times. In DNA form, the CDR3 reads TGTGCCAGCAGCTTACGGCAGGGCGTGAATTCACCCCTCCACTTT. This encodes CASSLRQGVNSPLHF. V and J are TRBV7-9 and TRBJ1-6, with D possibly TRBD1 on 5 matching bases. Trimming left V 2 bases short and J 7 bases short, with 12 bases between. CDR1 and CDR2 (germline): SEHNR, FQNEAQ (reference sequence). This CDR3 comprises 15 residues. Looking up the rest from reference TRBV7-9 and TRBJ1-6 gives the full variable domain: DTGVSQNPRHKITKRGQNVTFRCDPISEHNRLYWYRQTLGQGPEFLTYFQNEAQLEKSRLLSDRFSAERPKGSFSTLEIQRTEQGDSAMYLCASSLRQGVNSPLHFGNGTRLTVT.

The genes are TRBV5-6 and TRBJ2-3; 8 nucleotides agree with TRBD2. The CDR3 runs to 16 residues. The germline CDR1 and CDR2 sequences are SGHDT and YYEEEE. Unmatched junction bases numbered 7, after V lost 4 bases and J lost 0 bases. CDR3: CASSLERGGSTDTQYF. DNA for the CDR3: TGTGCCAGCAGCCTCGAACGGGGGGGGAGCACAGATACGCAGTATTTT.

The chain is built from TRBV28 and TRBJ1-1; D remains ambiguous. The CDR3 covers 15 residues. V was trimmed by 8 bases and J by 0 bases, leaving 16 bases between them. The V gene's germline CDR1 is MDHEN and CDR2 SYDVKM. CDR3 DNA sequence: TGTGCCAGCGCCGGACCTGGACTGTTGAACACTGAAGCTTTCTTT. Protein product: CASAGPGLLNTEAFF.